The 17 T cell receptor beta chains below all came from one sample that was sequenced in a study of blood T cell repertoires in COVID-19. Sequencing was performed with immunoSEQ multiplex PCR; in TCRdb, only in-frame clones are kept and a portion is missing. This sample has under 300,000 clones, with 65% to 85% found just once. Input material: PBMCs or T cells enriched from blood (not recorded which). These receptors all come from a man aged 45 to 65 who had recovered from COVID-19.

The chain uses TRBV5-4 and TRBJ1-3; D unresolved. The CDR3 length is 14 residues. V lost 3 bases, J lost 5 bases, and 12 bases lay in between. CDR1 SGHNT and CDR2 YYREEE come from the germline V gene (reference sequence). DNA of the CDR3: TGTGCCAGCAGCTCTGCGGCAGAAAGAAACACCATATATTTT. This sequence encodes CASSSAAERNTIYF.

The rearrangement uses TRBV19 and TRBJ2-1; 15 bases align to TRBD2. Germline V gives CDR1 LNHDA, CDR2 SQIVND (reference sequence). CDR3 length equals 16 residues. The J segment lost 9 bases and the V segment lost 2 bases, leaving 5 bases of the junction unmatched. Here the CDR3 reads CASSIWTSGRATEQFF. CDR3 sequence (DNA): TGTGCCAGTAGTATATGGACTAGCGGGAGGGCCACTGAGCAGTTCTTC. The variable domain in full, with the rest retrieved from reference TRBV19 and TRBJ2-1, is DGGITQSPKYLFRKEGQNVTLSCEQNLNHDAMYWYRQDPGQGLRLIYYSQIVNDFQKGDIAEGYSVSREKKESFPLTVTSAQKNPTAFYLCASSIWTSGRATEQFFGPGTRLTVL.

The genes are TRBV5-4 and TRBJ1-1, with TRBD1 identical over 8 bases. V was clipped by 2 bases and J by 5 bases; unmatched bases: 5. This CDR3 comprises 14 residues. Germline CDR1 reads SGHNT; CDR2 reads YYREEE (reference sequence). The CDR3 region has the DNA TGTGCCAGCAGCTTTCGACAGGGGAATACTGAAGCTTTCTTT. Its protein product is CASSFRQGNTEAFF.

This chain joins TRBV3-1 (or the pseudogene TRBV3-2) and TRBJ1-4; no definite D call. The V gene's germline CDR1 is LGHDT and CDR2 YNNKEL (reference sequence). This CDR3 region has 14 residues. V lost 11 bases to trimming and J lost 9 bases, with 22 bases between them. The CDR3 here is CAVAPEADYKKLFF. In DNA form, the CDR3 reads TGTGCCGTGGCCCCGGAGGCCGACTATAAAAAACTGTTTTTT.

The rearrangement uses TRBV29-1 and TRBJ2-7; a possible D gene is TRBD2 (5 bases). The CDR3 sequence is 12 residues long. The V gene's germline CDR1 is SQVTM and CDR2 ANQGSEA. The V and J ends lost 3 bases and 3 bases respectively, with 9 bases between them. In DNA form, the CDR3 reads TGCAGCGTTGAGGACTCCCTCTACGAGCAGTACTTC. Amino acids: CSVEDSLYEQYF.

The chain employs TRBV3-1 (or the pseudogene TRBV3-2) and TRBJ2-7; 8 bases are a match to TRBD2. The CDR3 runs 15 residues. The V gene's germline CDR1 is LGHDT and CDR2 YNNKEL (reference sequence). V lost 4 bases and J lost 1; bases outside the gene matches: 6. The CDR3 region has the DNA TGTGCCAGCAGCCCTAGGGTAGCGGGATCCTACGAGCAGTACTTC. It specifies CASSPRVAGSYEQYF.

The rearrangement uses TRBV5-1 and TRBJ2-5; TRBD1 might be the D (6 bases). V dropped 6 bases and J dropped 3 bases, with 12 bases sitting between them. This CDR3 is 13 amino acids long. From germline, CDR1 is SGHRS and CDR2 YFSETQ. The CDR3 region is CASTTGPEETQYF. Here the CDR3 DNA reads TGCGCCAGCACCACAGGGCCCGAAGAGACCCAGTACTTC.

J is TRBJ2-7 and V is TRBV30, with D tentatively TRBD1 (6 bases). Trimming took 5 bases from V and 1 from J, leaving 9 bases between them. CDR1 GTSNPN and CDR2 SVGIG come from the germline V gene (reference sequence). The CDR3 consists of 12 residues. For the CDR3, the DNA is TGTGCCTGGGGTGGGACATCCTACGAGCAGTACTTC. Translated, it gives CAWGGTSYEQYF.

This chain links TRBV6-5 with TRBJ2-3, with D perhaps TRBD2 (5 bases). The CDR3 runs to 14 residues. CDR1 is MNHEY, CDR2 SVGAGI, per germline. V was cut by 2 bases and J by 6 bases, with 12 bases left in between. The CDR3 here is CASSYPRGVDTQYF. CDR3 sequence (DNA): TGTGCCAGCAGTTACCCCCGGGGTGTCGATACGCAGTATTTT.

This clone was counted only a few times. V usage is TRBV6-4 and J usage is TRBJ1-2; D is perhaps TRBD1 (6 bases). The CDR3 sequence is 15 residues long. Germline V gives CDR1 MRHNA, CDR2 SNTAGT. V lost 4 bases and J 0 bases, leaving 12 bases between the germline ends. The CDR3, as DNA: TGTGCCAGCAGTGTGAGCAGGGGATCTAACTATGGCTACACCTTC. Residues: CASSVSRGSNYGYTF.

This clone is a singleton in its sample. CDR3: CASSQGTRETQYF. The CDR3 DNA sequence: TGTGCCAGCAGCCAAGGCACCCGGGAGACCCAGTACTTC. The V gene is TRBV3-1 (or the pseudogene TRBV3-2), the J gene TRBJ2-5; D not certain. The CDR3 contains 13 residues. Germline V gene data show CDR1 as LGHDT and CDR2 as YNNKEL (reference sequence). Trimming stripped 1 base from V and 5 bases from J, with 8 bases between.

The V gene is TRBV7-3, the J gene TRBJ2-3; D gene unclear. V lost 4 bases and J lost 5, with 7 bases in between. CDR1 and CDR2 (germline): SGHTA, FQGTGA. The CDR3 is 12 amino acids. The CDR3 is CASSSSGDTQYF. The CDR3 nucleotides are TGTGCCAGCAGCTCCTCGGGAGATACGCAGTATTTT.

The chain joins TRBV7-3 to TRBJ2-5, with 8 positions matching TRBD1. V was pared by 0 bases and J by 4 bases, with 4 bases of the junction left unmatched. The CDR3 is made up of 15 amino acids. CDR1 is SGHTA, CDR2 FQGTGA, per germline. This CDR3 is CASSLTRTGLETQYF. The CDR3 nucleotides read TGTGCCAGCAGCTTAACAAGGACAGGGTTAGAGACCCAGTACTTC.

The rearrangement links TRBV19 to TRBJ2-1; 12 bases line up with TRBD2. The CDR3 length is 18 residues. Losses at the gene ends were 7 bases for V and 0 bases for J; bases not matched to a gene: 10. Germline CDR1 LNHDA, CDR2 SQIVND (reference sequence). The CDR3 DNA reads TGTGCCAGTACCCGACTAGCGGGGGCCCAAAGCTCCTACAATGAGCAGTTCTTC. Its protein is CASTRLAGAQSSYNEQFF.

V and J are TRBV28 and TRBJ2-1; 7 nucleotides agree with TRBD2. The CDR3 consists of 16 residues. Per germline, CDR1 MDHEN and CDR2 SYDVKM. The J segment lost 5 bases and the V segment lost 8 bases, leaving 15 bases of the junction unmatched. As DNA, the CDR3 is TGTGCCAGCGGGAGGATAGCGGGTGGGGCTAACAATGAGCAGTTCTTC. Its translation: CASGRIAGGANNEQFF.

A single count supports this clone. This chain connects TRBV5-6 to TRBJ1-6; TRBD1 might be the D (6 bases). Germline assignment: CDR1 SGHDT and CDR2 YYEEEE. CDR3 length equals 14 residues. V lost 1 base and J 7 bases, leaving 9 bases between the germline ends. The chain's CDR3 is CASSLIGQNSPLHF. DNA for the CDR3: TGTGCCAGCAGCTTGATCGGACAGAATTCACCCCTCCACTTT.

The chain's CDR3 is CASSPTGPRETQYF. The CDR3 DNA reads as TGTGCCAGCAGCCCGACAGGCCCCAGGGAGACCCAGTACTTC. This chain connects TRBV28 to TRBJ2-5; D perhaps matches TRBD1 (6 bases). The CDR3 is 14 residues long. V lost 6 bases to trimming and J lost 5 bases, with 16 bases between them. Germline CDR1 is MDHEN and CDR2 is SYDVKM.